Following are 24 T cell receptor beta chains from one sample sequenced in a study of Tregs in tolerant kidney transplant recipients. Method: immunoSEQ multiplex PCR; TCRdb's copy keeps in-frame clones and lacks some. Altogether more than 60,000 clones are present, 85% to 90% being singletons, with the ten largest covering approximately 0.4%. The specimen was CD4+ T cells from blood, collected before the transplant. Source of these receptors: a human donor who received a combined kidney and bone marrow transplant.

The rearrangement uses TRBV9 and TRBJ2-1; a possible D gene is TRBD1 (7 bases). The CDR3 is made up of 13 amino acids. Germline CDR1 and CDR2: SGDLS and YYNGEE. V lost 4 bases, J lost 5 bases, and 10 bases lay in between. The CDR3 loop reads CASSTRGDNEQFF. The CDR3 region has the DNA TGTGCCAGCAGCACCAGGGGGGACAATGAGCAGTTCTTC.

The genes are TRBV5-1 and TRBJ2-7, with TRBD2 matching 15 bases. V shed 4 bases and J 3 bases; nucleotides not matched to a gene: 5. In germline, CDR1 is SGHRS, CDR2 YFSETQ. The CDR3 loop spans 16 amino acids. Here the CDR3 reads CASSAGLAGGVYEQYF. The CDR3 DNA follows: TGCGCCAGCAGCGCGGGACTAGCGGGAGGAGTCTACGAGCAGTACTTC.

This chain joins TRBV27 and TRBJ1-1; D possibly corresponds to TRBD1 (5 bases). The germline V gene has CDR1 MNHEY and CDR2 SMNVEV (reference sequence). The CDR3 runs to 14 residues. Trimming left V 6 bases short and J 6 bases short, with 17 bases between. The CDR3 loop is CASRAGGYGAEAFF. The CDR3 nucleotides read TGTGCCAGCAGAGCCGGGGGATACGGGGCTGAAGCTTTCTTT.

The chain has TRBV19 and TRBJ2-7, with 7 bases matching TRBD1. Germline loops: CDR1 LNHDA, CDR2 SQIVND (reference sequence). The CDR3 is 15 amino acids. Trimming took 3 bases from V and 3 from J; bases not matched to a gene: 8. The CDR3 reads CASSMYGRQGYEQYF. The CDR3 DNA is TGTGCCAGTAGTATGTACGGGCGACAGGGCTACGAGCAGTACTTC.

This chain links TRBV5-1 with TRBJ2-1; 9 bases fit TRBD2. Per germline, CDR1 SGHRS and CDR2 YFSETQ. V was pared by 4 bases and J by 3 bases, with 5 bases of the junction left unmatched. The CDR3 spans 15 residues. CDR3 DNA: TGCGCCAGCAGCCCGTCTAGCGGGAACTACAATGAGCAGTTCTTC. It encodes CASSPSSGNYNEQFF.

This chain uses TRBV5-1 with TRBJ1-3; D perhaps matches TRBD1 (5 bases). Germline CDR1 is SGHRS and CDR2 is YFSETQ. The germline V and J ends were trimmed by 5 bases and 0 bases, with 18 bases remaining between them. CDR3 size: 17 residues. CDR3 in DNA: TGCGCCAGCAGTCGGGCTACAGGCCCCGGCTCTGGAAACACCATATATTTT. Its translation is CASSRATGPGSGNTIYF.

The chain couples TRBV6-1 to TRBJ1-2, with D unclear. Germline-derived CDR1 and CDR2 are MNHNS and SASEGT. The V and J ends lost 0 bases and 6 bases respectively, with 20 bases between them. This CDR3 comprises 17 residues. The CDR3, as DNA: TGTGCCAGCAGTGAAGCGGGAGGGTTAGTGAGGACCAATGGCTACACCTTC. It yields the protein CASSEAGGLVRTNGYTF.

This rearrangement joins TRBV4-2 to TRBJ2-3; the D is unclear. The CDR3 length is 16 residues. V lost 4 bases and J 3 bases, leaving 17 bases between the germline ends. In germline, CDR1 is LGHNA, CDR2 YNFKEQ. The CDR3 DNA reads TGTGCCAGCAGCCTACAATCTGCCAGCGCGACAGATACGCAGTATTTT. Translation: CASSLQSASATDTQYF.

The gene calls are TRBV7-2 and TRBJ2-4; 7 bases map to TRBD2. Trimming cost V 3 bases and J 0 bases; bases outside gene matches: 5. The germline gives CDR1 SGHTA, CDR2 FQGNSA. The CDR3 sequence is 16 residues long. Written as DNA, the CDR3 is TGTGCCAGCAGCTTCGCTAGCGGTCTAGCCAAAAACATTCAGTACTTC. It encodes CASSFASGLAKNIQYF. The variable domain in full, completed from reference TRBV7-2 and TRBJ2-4, reads GAGVSQSPSNKVTEKGKDVELRCDPISGHTALYWYRQSLGQGLEFLIYFQGNSAPDKSGLPSDRFSAERTGGSVSTLTIQRTQQEDSAVYLCASSFASGLAKNIQYFGAGTRLSVL.

The chain links TRBV2 to TRBJ2-2; 9 nucleotides match TRBD1. V shed 6 bases, J shed 5 bases, and the junction held 7 bases outside the gene matches. Germline V CDR1 and CDR2: SNHLY, FYNNEI. The CDR3 runs to 15 residues. The CDR3 reads CASSTDRGLTGELFF. Here the CDR3 DNA reads TGTGCCAGCAGCACGGACAGGGGTTTAACCGGGGAGCTGTTTTTT.

The V call is TRBV28, the J call TRBJ1-2; 7 nucleotides match TRBD1. J lost 5 bases, V lost 8 bases, and 14 bases had no gene match. The germline gives CDR1 MDHEN, CDR2 SYDVKM. This CDR3 comprises 15 residues. The CDR3 loop reads CASQPLWTGTYGYTF. The DNA of the CDR3 is TGTGCCAGCCAACCTTTGTGGACAGGAACTTATGGCTACACCTTC.

The J gene is TRBJ2-7, the V gene TRBV10-3, with 11 bases fitting TRBD2. Germline V CDR1 and CDR2: ENHRY, SYGVKD. This CDR3 is 13 amino acids long. V gave up 6 bases and J gave up 7 bases; unmatched junction bases: 5. The CDR3 spells CAISGGTSGEQYF. The DNA for the CDR3 is TGTGCCATCAGCGGGGGGACTAGCGGAGAGCAGTACTTC.

This chain connects TRBV19 to TRBJ1-4, with 8 bases that match TRBD1. V trimming: 4 bases; J trimming: 0 bases; junction bases outside the gene matches: 10. The CDR3 totals 18 residues. Germline V gene sequence: CDR1 LNHDA, CDR2 SQIVND (reference sequence). CDR3 DNA: TGTGCCAGTAGTAGCGGACAGGGAGGAACTGCAACTAATGAAAAACTGTTTTTT. Translation gives CASSSGQGGTATNEKLFF.

J is TRBJ2-3 and V is TRBV15; tentatively, D is TRBD2 (7 bases). Per germline, CDR1 LNHNV and CDR2 YYDKDF (reference sequence). The CDR3 covers 16 residues. The V gene lost 5 bases and the J gene lost 5 bases, with 20 bases spanning the gap. Here the CDR3 reads CATSPRGGGGGDTQYF. The DNA for the CDR3 is TGTGCCACCAGCCCCCGAGGGGGGGGAGGAGGAGATACGCAGTATTTT.

This clone appeared a few times. The genes are TRBV18 and TRBJ2-7, with 7 bases lining up with TRBD2. From germline, CDR1 is KGHSH and CDR2 LQKENI. The CDR3 runs to 15 residues. The V and J ends lost 1 base and 5 bases, in that order; junction bases with no gene match: 8. CDR3 DNA sequence: TGTGCCAGCTCACCACTCGGGGGGTCATTCGACGAGCAGTACTTC. Residues: CASSPLGGSFDEQYF.

V is TRBV19 and J is TRBJ2-7, with a tentative D call TRBD2 (6 bases). This CDR3 is built from 13 residues. CDR1 is LNHDA, CDR2 SQIVND, per germline (reference sequence). Trimming took off 3 bases at V and 2 bases at J, with 8 bases between the two ends. The CDR3: CASSIAGTYEQYF. In DNA form, the CDR3 reads TGTGCCAGTAGTATTGCGGGGACCTACGAGCAGTACTTC.

V gene TRBV4-2 combines with J gene TRBJ2-1; 9 bases are a match to TRBD2. The CDR3 runs 18 residues. The germline V gene encodes CDR1 LGHNA and CDR2 YNFKEQ. Trimming removed 2 bases from V and 3 bases from J; junction bases left unmatched: 11. As DNA, the CDR3 is TGTGCCAGCAGCCAATCGACTAGCGGAGGGGGTGTCTACAATGAGCAGTTCTTC. Translated, it gives CASSQSTSGGGVYNEQFF.

V and J are TRBV5-1 and TRBJ1-5; 9 nucleotides line up with TRBD1. CDR1 SGHRS and CDR2 YFSETQ come from the germline V gene. J gave up 2 bases and V 0 bases, and 3 bases lay outside the gene matches. This CDR3 spans 16 amino acids. DNA of the CDR3: TGCGCCAGCAGCTTGGATGGGGACAGGGGCAATCAGCCCCAGCATTTT. Translation: CASSLDGDRGNQPQHF.

V and J are TRBV10-2 and TRBJ2-6; D may be TRBD1 (6 bases). Between the trimmed V and J ends, which lost 7 bases and 2 bases, there was a span of 15 bases. There are 16 residues in the CDR3. Germline values: CDR1 WSHSY, CDR2 SAAADI. The CDR3, as DNA: TGCGCCAGCACCAACCCCTACAGGGCTGGGGCCAACGTCCTGACTTTC. Translating it yields CASTNPYRAGANVLTF.

V and J are TRBV10-3 and TRBJ2-1; 8 nucleotides align to TRBD1. V dropped 7 bases and J dropped 1; count of bases not matched to a gene: 6. CDR1 is ENHRY and CDR2 is SYGVKD in the germline V gene. CDR3 length: 15 residues. The CDR3 sequence is CAITDRDRSYNEQFF. DNA for the CDR3: TGTGCCATCACCGACCGGGACAGGTCCTACAATGAGCAGTTCTTC.

The chain recombines TRBV6-4 with TRBJ1-2; TRBD1 is a possible D gene (5 bases). The CDR3 runs to 13 residues. Trimming took 6 bases from V and 8 from J, leaving 16 bases between them. Germline V CDR1 and CDR2: MRHNA, SNTAGT. The CDR3 is CASSVEAGSGYTF. CDR3 bases: TGTGCCAGCAGCGTCGAGGCAGGGTCAGGCTACACCTTC.

The gene calls are TRBV19 and TRBJ2-5; 13 bases align to TRBD2. The CDR3 is 17 residues long. The ends lost 2 bases at V and 5 bases at J; junction bases unmatched: 8. Germline values: CDR1 LNHDA, CDR2 SQIVND (reference sequence). The CDR3 DNA is TGTGCCAGTAGTATATACCCAGGACTAGCGGGAGAGGAGACCCAGTACTTC. Protein sequence: CASSIYPGLAGEETQYF.

The chain combines TRBV27 with TRBJ2-7; TRBD1 aligns across 8 bases. Germline assignment: CDR1 MNHEY and CDR2 SMNVEV (reference sequence). Trimming cost V 6 bases and J 6 bases; bases outside gene matches: 4. CDR3 length equals 12 residues. This chain's CDR3 is CASRAQGGEQYF. The CDR3 DNA reads as TGTGCCAGCAGAGCACAGGGGGGCGAGCAGTACTTC.

The chain joins TRBV18 to TRBJ2-3, with a tentative D call TRBD2 (5 bases). The CDR3 loop spans 14 amino acids. Germline-derived CDR1 and CDR2 are KGHSH and LQKENI. The V end was cut by 3 bases, the J end by 2 bases, with 9 bases between. Written as DNA, the CDR3 is TGTGCCAGCTCACCTGCGGGTAACACAGATACGCAGTATTTT. This gives the protein CASSPAGNTDTQYF.